Listed here are 8 T cell receptor beta chains from one sample, sequenced in a study of blood T cell repertoires in COVID-19 (dated by TCRdb to 2020 to 2022). Libraries were constructed by the immunoSEQ multiplex PCR assay. Here the immuneACCESS table is served through TCRdb, limited to in-frame sequences with V and J called. Missing clones are a known gap in these copies; in checked studies unresolved V genes cover under half, and the rest lacks a known reason. Within this sample are about 97,000 clones, with around 90% of them counted one time only. The top ten clones comprise 17% of the sample. Material for sequencing was peripheral blood. All receptors derive from a man aged 50 to 60 with acute or convalescent COVID-19.

The chain couples TRBV2 to TRBJ1-5; 7 nucleotides agree with TRBD1. This CDR3 contains 15 residues. Germline V lookup: CDR1 SNHLY, CDR2 FYNNEI. The junction had 3 bases not matched to a gene; V was cut back by 0 bases and J by 4 bases. This chain's CDR3 is CASSEATGRNQPQHF. DNA of the CDR3: TGTGCCAGCAGTGAAGCGACAGGGAGAAATCAGCCCCAGCATTTT.

The gene calls are TRBV18 and TRBJ2-7; 9 bases are shared with TRBD1. Trimming cost V 0 bases and J 3 bases; bases outside gene matches: 3. This CDR3 contains 15 residues. Germline V gene data show CDR1 as KGHSH and CDR2 as LQKENI. CDR3 region: CASSPPSGQGYEQYF. CDR3 bases: TGTGCCAGCTCACCACCTTCGGGACAGGGCTACGAGCAGTACTTC.

This clone turned up a few times. V and J are TRBV2 and TRBJ2-7, with TRBD1 matching 7 bases. The germline CDR1 and CDR2 sequences are SNHLY and FYNNEI. The CDR3 spans 13 residues. The V gene end was trimmed by 4 bases and the J gene end by 7 bases; junction bases not matched to a gene: 7. CDR3 amino acids: CASSVQGVAEQYF. The CDR3 nucleotides are TGTGCCAGCAGTGTGCAGGGGGTCGCTGAGCAGTACTTC. The full variable domain, with the rest looked up from reference TRBV2 and TRBJ2-7, is EPEVTQTPSHQVTQMGQEVILRCVPISNHLYFYWYRQILGQKVEFLVSFYNNEISEKSEIFDDQFSVERPDGSNFTLKIRSTKLEDSAMYFCASSVQGVAEQYFGPGTRLTVT.

The chain links TRBV29-1 to TRBJ1-4; TRBD1 is a possible D gene (6 bases). Trimming removed 4 bases at V and 7 bases at J, with 13 bases between. The CDR3 runs to 13 residues. CDR1 and CDR2 from the germline V gene are SQVTM and ANQGSEA. The CDR3 DNA reads as TGCAGCGTTGCCTGGGCAGGGGCTGAAAAACTGTTTTTT. It codes for CSVAWAGAEKLFF.

This rearrangement joins TRBV5-5 to TRBJ1-2; D is unclear. Germline CDR1 is SGHKS and CDR2 is YYEKEE (reference sequence). The CDR3 totals 14 residues. Trimming pared 0 bases from V and 5 bases from J, leaving 11 bases between. The CDR3 protein is CASSLGLLSYGYTF. DNA for the CDR3: TGTGCCAGCAGCTTGGGCCTCCTGAGTTATGGCTACACCTTC. Together with reference TRBV5-5 and TRBJ1-2, the CDR3 gives the full variable domain: DAGVTQSPTHLIKTRGQQVTLRCSPISGHKSVSWYQQVLGQGPQFIFQYYEKEERGRGNFPDRFSARQFPNYSSELNVNALLLGDSALYLCASSLGLLSYGYTFGSGTRLTVV.

The chain links TRBV19 to TRBJ1-2, with D unclear. The CDR3 loop spans 13 amino acids. V lost 7 bases, J lost 5 bases, and 14 bases lay in between. The germline gives CDR1 LNHDA, CDR2 SQIVND (reference sequence). The CDR3 region is CASTKKGDYGYTF. CDR3 bases: TGTGCCAGTACCAAGAAAGGAGATTATGGCTACACCTTC.

This clone was counted only a few times. The rearrangement joins TRBV3-1 (or the pseudogene TRBV3-2) to TRBJ2-7; no definite D call. Germline CDR1 LGHDT, CDR2 YNNKEL (reference sequence). This CDR3 spans 13 amino acids. Trimming removed 4 bases at V and 4 bases at J, with 11 bases between. In nucleotides, the CDR3 is TGTGCCAGCAGCCCCCTGGCAGGTTACGAGCAGTACTTC. Protein sequence: CASSPLAGYEQYF.

V is TRBV19 and J is TRBJ2-7, with TRBD1 matching over 11 bases. Trimming took 5 bases from V and 6 from J; bases not matched to a gene: 18. CDR1 LNHDA and CDR2 SQIVND come from the germline V gene (reference sequence). This CDR3 spans 18 amino acids. The CDR3 coding sequence is TGTGCCAGTAGTGTCTTCCCCCGGACAGGGGGCTTAAGAGGCGAGCAGTACTTC. Translation: CASSVFPRTGGLRGEQYF. The complete variable domain, with remaining parts taken from reference TRBV19 and TRBJ2-7, reads DGGITQSPKYLFRKEGQNVTLSCEQNLNHDAMYWYRQDPGQGLRLIYYSQIVNDFQKGDIAEGYSVSREKKESFPLTVTSAQKNPTAFYLCASSVFPRTGGLRGEQYFGPGTRLTVT.